The T cell receptor (beta chain) described here comes from a study of cytomegalovirus exposure and HLA in healthy donors. The PCR employed 60 Vbeta primers together with 13 Jbeta primers. Assay: immunoSEQ multiplex PCR; the TCRdb copy retains only in-frame clones and omits some. The sample yields more than 20,000 clones, 60% to 80% seen once. The CDR3 totals 17 residues. V shed 0 bases, J shed 3 bases, and the junction held 0 bases outside the gene matches. CDR1 and CDR2 from the germline V gene are LGHNA and YSLEER. Material for sequencing was PBMCs. The V call is TRBV4-3, the J call TRBJ2-6; 12 bases agree with TRBD2. The sequence derives from a male donor in good health and CMV-seronegative. The CDR3 DNA follows: TGCGCCAGCAGCCAAGAGACTAGCGGGAGTGGGGCCAACGTCCTGACTTTC. Amino acid sequence: CASSQETSGSGANVLTF.